This T cell receptor (beta chain) is from a study of T cell repertoires in cytomegalovirus infection. Background on the study: Through public TCR beta signatures, both CMV infection and matching HLA type were indicated. Study-level findings and limits: HLA-C-restricted TCR beta clonotypes specific for CMV led the ex vivo response. Cumulative frequency (of public TCR beta family members) identified carriers of CMV plus the relevant HLA.

About this clonotype: Its antigen remains unknown.

V gave up 6 bases and J gave up 4 bases, with 12 bases separating them. The CDR3 has 12 residues. CDR1 and CDR2 from the germline V gene are DFQATT and SNEGSKA (reference sequence). TCRdb used MiXCR to reprocess the reads, holding one entry per CDR3 protein. The sample lists about 140,000 distinct CDR3 sequences, approximately 5.9% occurring once. The TCR was taken from a human donor in good health (CMV status not recorded). Some clones in this sample may be carry-over from other donors' samples. The chain couples TRBV20-1 to TRBJ2-5; D perhaps matches TRBD2 (6 bases). Sequenced input: PBMCs. The CDR3 is CSARLVAETQYF. CDR3 in DNA: TGCAGTGCAAGACTAGTCGCAGAGACCCAGTACTTC.